Listed here are 29 T cell receptor beta chains from one sample, sequenced in a study of blood T cell repertoires in COVID-19. The data were produced by immunoSEQ multiplex PCR, yet TCRdb's version contains in-frame clones alone and is incomplete. This table has 310,000 or so clones, approximately 88% appearing once. The sample comprised peripheral blood. The receptors were gathered from a man aged 25-40 years with COVID-19, enrolled during active disease.

The rearrangement joins TRBV7-9 to TRBJ2-1, with TRBD2 identical over 7 bases. CDR1 SEHNR and CDR2 FQNEAQ come from the germline V gene (reference sequence). This CDR3 region has 16 residues. The junction had 12 bases not matched to a gene; V was cut back by 5 bases and J by 5 bases. The CDR3 loop reads CASSPRAGRAHNEQFF. The CDR3 bases are TGTGCCAGCAGCCCCCGAGCGGGACGGGCCCACAATGAGCAGTTCTTC. Using reference TRBV7-9 and TRBJ2-1 for the parts outside the CDR3, the full variable domain is DTGVSQNPRHKITKRGQNVTFRCDPISEHNRLYWYRQTLGQGPEFLTYFQNEAQLEKSRLLSDRFSAERPKGSFSTLEIQRTEQGDSAMYLCASSPRAGRAHNEQFFGPGTRLTVL.

The chain couples TRBV11-3 to TRBJ2-3; no firm D call. Germline assignment: CDR1 SGHNT and CDR2 YENEEA. The CDR3 runs to 14 residues. The V end was cut by 3 bases, the J end by 2 bases, with 9 bases between. The CDR3 nucleotides read TGTGCCAGCAGCTTTACGAGCAACACAGATACGCAGTATTTT. Translating gives CASSFTSNTDTQYF.

This clone was picked up one time. The rearrangement joins TRBV6-5 to TRBJ2-5; 13 nucleotides agree with TRBD2. After removal of 5 bases from V and 5 bases from J, the junction contained 5 bases not matched to a gene. Per germline, CDR1 MNHEY and CDR2 SVGAGI. CDR3 length: 15 amino acids. The CDR3 loop is CASSTSGGARETQYF. The CDR3 DNA sequence: TGTGCCAGCAGTACTAGCGGGGGGGCCCGTGAGACCCAGTACTTC.

The chain couples TRBV27 to TRBJ2-1, with D perhaps matching TRBD2 (5 bases). Trimming left V 3 bases short and J 6 bases short, with 6 bases between. Germline lookup yields CDR1 MNHEY and CDR2 SMNVEV (reference sequence). This CDR3 is 12 amino acids long. The CDR3 DNA is TGTGCCAGCAGTTTGGCGGGCAATGAGCAGTTCTTC. Amino acids: CASSLAGNEQFF.

This clone has only one observation. This rearrangement joins TRBV28 to TRBJ1-3, with D possibly TRBD1 on 5 matching bases. Per germline, CDR1 MDHEN and CDR2 SYDVKM. The CDR3 runs to 15 residues. Trimming cost V 5 bases and J 8 bases, with 19 bases left between them. The CDR3 DNA is TGTGCCAGCAGTCCGATCGGGACTGGGGTCGACACCATATATTTT. It translates to CASSPIGTGVDTIYF.

This clone was counted a few times. The chain combines TRBV6-6 with TRBJ1-6; TRBD1 aligns across 9 bases. The germline gives CDR1 MNHNY, CDR2 SVGAGI (reference sequence). This CDR3 has 15 residues. Trimming cost V 5 bases and J 4 bases; bases outside gene matches: 3. This CDR3 is CASSLGQGYNSPLHF. The CDR3 region has the DNA TGTGCCAGCAGTCTAGGACAGGGGTATAATTCACCCCTCCACTTT.

The genes are TRBV24-1 and TRBJ2-5; TRBD1 matches 7 bases. V was clipped by 0 bases and J by 1 base; unmatched bases: 7. The CDR3 covers 17 residues. CDR1 KGHDR and CDR2 SFDVKD come from the germline V gene. The CDR3 sequence is CATSDLGYGQAQETQYF. The CDR3, as DNA: TGTGCCACCAGTGATTTGGGATATGGACAGGCCCAAGAGACCCAGTACTTC.

The chain has TRBV15 and TRBJ1-3; 11 bases line up with TRBD1. The CDR3 is 16 amino acids. V was pared by 1 base and J by 2 bases, with 1 base of the junction left unmatched. Germline loops: CDR1 LNHNV, CDR2 YYDKDF (reference sequence). CDR3 bases: TGTGCCACCAGCAGAGTGGACAGGGGGCCTGGAAACACCATATATTTT. Protein sequence: CATSRVDRGPGNTIYF.

This chain uses TRBV7-2 with TRBJ2-6; 8 nucleotides match TRBD1. The CDR3 totals 18 residues. Unmatched junction bases numbered 8, after V lost 2 bases and J lost 2 bases. Germline V gene lookup returns CDR1 SGHTA and CDR2 FQGNSA. The CDR3 is CASSLPYRGSPGANVLTF. CDR3 in DNA: TGTGCCAGCAGCTTACCCTACAGGGGGTCACCTGGGGCCAACGTCCTGACTTTC.

The chain couples TRBV7-9 to TRBJ1-2, with 11 bases lining up with TRBD1. This CDR3 region has 17 residues. Looked up from germline, CDR1 is SEHNR and CDR2 is FQNEAQ (reference sequence). V lost 1 base to trimming and J lost 1 base; unmatched junction nucleotides: 5. CDR3 sequence: CASSLESGTGGNYGYTF. CDR3 coding DNA: TGTGCCAGCAGCTTAGAATCGGGGACAGGGGGTAACTATGGCTACACCTTC. The whole variable domain, remainder taken from reference TRBV7-9 and TRBJ1-2, is DTGVSQNPRHKITKRGQNVTFRCDPISEHNRLYWYRQTLGQGPEFLTYFQNEAQLEKSRLLSDRFSAERPKGSFSTLEIQRTEQGDSAMYLCASSLESGTGGNYGYTFGSGTRLTVV.

The chain combines TRBV7-2 with TRBJ2-3, with D perhaps matching TRBD2 (5 bases). V shed 5 bases and J shed 2 bases, with 11 bases lying between them. CDR3 length: 14 amino acids. CDR1 is SGHTA, CDR2 FQGNSA, per germline. The CDR3 DNA sequence: TGTGCCAGCAGCCCGACTACCTCCACAGATACGCAGTATTTT. Amino acid sequence: CASSPTTSTDTQYF.

This clone was detected once. This chain joins TRBV7-3 and TRBJ1-1, with a possible D match to TRBD1 (5 bases). CDR3 length equals 14 residues. Trimming cost V 6 bases and J 0 bases, with 11 bases left between them. Germline V gene sequence: CDR1 SGHTA, CDR2 FQGTGA. The CDR3 sequence: CASRSDRMNTEAFF. In nucleotides, the CDR3 is TGTGCCAGCAGGTCCGACAGAATGAACACTGAAGCTTTCTTT. Combining the CDR3 with reference TRBV7-3 and TRBJ1-1 gives the whole variable domain GAGVSQTPSNKVTEKGKYVELRCDPISGHTALYWYRQSLGQGPEFLIYFQGTGAADDSGLPNDRFFAVRPEGSVSTLKIQRTERGDSAVYLCASRSDRMNTEAFFGQGTRLTVV.

The chain is built from TRBV19 and TRBJ1-2, with TRBD1 matching over 10 bases. Germline lookup yields CDR1 LNHDA and CDR2 SQIVND (reference sequence). The CDR3 is 21 amino acids. J lost 6 bases, V lost 3 bases, and 25 bases had no gene match. The CDR3 sequence: CASSIGSRIRDRGSSDDGYTF. The CDR3 DNA is TGTGCCAGTAGTATCGGTTCTCGTATAAGGGACAGGGGTTCCTCCGACGATGGCTACACCTTC.

The chain recombines TRBV28 with TRBJ1-2; no clear D. This CDR3 spans 12 amino acids. Trimming removed 5 bases at V and 7 bases at J, with 11 bases between. The germline gives CDR1 MDHEN, CDR2 SYDVKM. Written as DNA, the CDR3 is TGTGCCAGCAGTCTCCACTCTGGTGGCTACACCTTC. This gives the protein CASSLHSGGYTF.

The rearrangement links TRBV15 to TRBJ1-1, with TRBD1 matching over 7 bases. J gave up 5 bases and V 5 bases, and 8 bases lay outside the gene matches. Germline CDR1 reads LNHNV; CDR2 reads YYDKDF (reference sequence). This CDR3 has 14 residues. CDR3 nucleotides: TGTGCCACCAGCCCTAGGAGGGGGCGGACTGAAGCTTTCTTT. Translation gives CATSPRRGRTEAFF.

The V call is TRBV9, the J call TRBJ2-7; the match to TRBD1 covers 9 bases. The CDR3 loop spans 14 amino acids. Germline V gives CDR1 SGDLS, CDR2 YYNGEE. The V gene end was trimmed by 2 bases and the J gene end by 5 bases; junction bases not matched to a gene: 5. The CDR3 nucleotides are TGTGCCAGCAGCGTCCCCGGGACAGGGAACGAGCAGTACTTC. Translated: CASSVPGTGNEQYF.

The rearrangement uses TRBV19 and TRBJ2-3, with a weak D call TRBD2 (6 bases). V shed 4 bases and J shed 3 bases, with 11 bases lying between them. CDR3 length: 14 amino acids. Germline V lookup: CDR1 LNHDA, CDR2 SQIVND (reference sequence). CDR3 in DNA: TGTGCCAGTAGTACCCGACTAGTTACAGATACGCAGTATTTT. Protein product: CASSTRLVTDTQYF.

This clone has just one count. The sample carries other DNA sequences with the same CDR3. The CDR3 sequence is CASSLDRYEQYF. The CDR3 nucleotides are TGTGCCAGCAGTCTCGACAGATACGAGCAGTACTTC. The chain joins TRBV28 to TRBJ2-7; D might be TRBD1 (5 bases). The V gene's germline CDR1 is MDHEN and CDR2 SYDVKM. Deletions cut 5 bases from V and 4 bases from J, with 9 bases between. This CDR3 comprises 12 residues.

J is TRBJ2-2 and V is TRBV5-1; 7 nucleotides align to TRBD1. Germline CDR1 SGHRS, CDR2 YFSETQ. The CDR3 length is 15 residues. With V trimmed by 0 bases and J by 4 bases, 3 bases remained unmatched. The CDR3 spells CASSLGGQITGELFF. The CDR3, as DNA: TGCGCCAGCAGCTTGGGGGGACAGATCACCGGGGAGCTGTTTTTT.

V gene TRBV28 combines with J gene TRBJ1-2, with TRBD1 matching 8 bases. The CDR3 is 14 residues long. The germline V gene has CDR1 MDHEN and CDR2 SYDVKM. With 8 bases clipped from V and 2 bases from J, the junction kept 7 bases outside the gene matches. CDR3 amino acids: CASSRTGTNYGYTF. CDR3 nucleotides: TGTGCCAGCTCGAGGACAGGGACGAACTATGGCTACACCTTC.

The genes are TRBV19 and TRBJ1-1, with a weak D call TRBD1 (6 bases). Trimming stripped 5 bases from V and 1 base from J, with 17 bases between. The CDR3 is 16 amino acids. Germline V lookup: CDR1 LNHDA, CDR2 SQIVND (reference sequence). The CDR3 region has the DNA TGTGCCAGTAGTCCCTCTACAGGGTTCGCGAACACTGAAGCTTTCTTT. It encodes CASSPSTGFANTEAFF.

The genes are TRBV7-8 and TRBJ2-7, with no clear D. CDR1 is SGHVS and CDR2 is FQNEAQ in the germline V gene. V shed 2 bases and J shed 5 bases, with 10 bases lying between them. This CDR3 comprises 13 residues. CDR3 sequence (DNA): TGTGCCAGCAGCTTACCCGGGTTCAACGAGCAGTACTTC. It encodes CASSLPGFNEQYF.

This sequence joins TRBV27 and TRBJ2-7; 8 bases match TRBD2. Germline assignment: CDR1 MNHEY and CDR2 SMNVEV (reference sequence). With 6 bases clipped from V and 2 bases from J, the junction kept 6 bases outside the gene matches. The CDR3 length is 14 residues. The CDR3 is CASSLGLAPYEQYF. CDR3 bases: TGTGCCAGCAGCCTAGGACTAGCCCCCTACGAGCAGTACTTC.

This chain links TRBV4-3 with TRBJ2-7, with no clear D. Trimming took off 0 bases at V and 3 bases at J, with 15 bases between the two ends. CDR3 length equals 16 residues. Per the germline V gene, CDR1 is LGHNA and CDR2 is YSLEER. The CDR3 DNA follows: TGCGCCAGCAGCCAAGATCTCCCTCTTTTTAGCTACGAGCAGTACTTC. Protein: CASSQDLPLFSYEQYF.

The rearrangement uses TRBV7-6 and TRBJ2-5, with TRBD1 identical over 8 bases. The CDR3 contains 18 residues. Per germline, CDR1 SGHVS and CDR2 FNYEAQ. V was pared by 1 base and J by 1 base, with 11 bases of the junction left unmatched. The CDR3 region is CASSLVGPSTGGQETQYF. The CDR3 DNA is TGTGCCAGCAGCTTAGTGGGCCCCTCCACAGGGGGCCAAGAGACCCAGTACTTC.

This chain links TRBV19 with TRBJ2-1; 8 bases map to TRBD1. V trimming: 6 bases; J trimming: 0 bases; junction bases outside the gene matches: 7. Germline V CDR1 and CDR2: LNHDA, SQIVND (reference sequence). The CDR3 contains 16 residues. CDR3 protein: CASSKRTGSSYNEQFF. Here the CDR3 DNA reads TGTGCCAGTAGCAAAAGGACAGGGAGCTCCTACAATGAGCAGTTCTTC.

This clone was seen once. This chain uses TRBV2 with TRBJ1-6, with TRBD1 identical over 9 bases. The V segment lost 2 bases and the J segment 10 bases; nucleotides outside the gene matches: 6. The CDR3 has 15 residues. Germline CDR1 and CDR2: SNHLY and FYNNEI. The CDR3, as DNA: TGTGCCAGCAGTGAAAGGGCGACAGGGGGGTCACCCCTCCACTTT. This codes for CASSERATGGSPLHF.

The chain links TRBV18 to TRBJ1-6; D is undetermined. Trimming cost V 3 bases and J 0 bases, with 12 bases left between them. The germline V gene has CDR1 KGHSH and CDR2 LQKENI. The CDR3 runs 17 residues. The CDR3 DNA reads as TGTGCCAGCTCACCTGCACCGATCAGCTCCTATAATTCACCCCTCCACTTT. This sequence encodes CASSPAPISSYNSPLHF.

This sequence joins TRBV4-2 and TRBJ1-3; D is possibly TRBD1 (6 bases). V dropped 4 bases and J dropped 0 bases, with 10 bases sitting between them. Germline V gives CDR1 LGHNA, CDR2 YNFKEQ. The CDR3 sequence is 15 residues long. The CDR3 nucleotides are TGTGCCAGCAGCCCCACAGGGTTCTCTGGAAACACCATATATTTT. Translated: CASSPTGFSGNTIYF.